Below are 29 T cell receptor beta chains sequenced from a single sample in a study of T cell responses to AZD1222 COVID-19 vaccine. The table came from immunoSEQ multiplex PCR; TCRdb's copy has only in-frame clones and leaves some out. Seen here are 120,000 to 150,000 clones, 90% to 95% observed once, and the top ten hold around 5.2%. The sequencing here drew on peripheral blood, taken on day 0 of AZD1222 vaccination. The receptors stem from an adult in good health.

The chain is built from TRBV6-2 or TRBV6-3 and TRBJ2-2; D call uncertain. V shed 5 bases and J shed 3 bases, with 13 bases lying between them. The CDR3 is 15 residues long. Germline CDR1 reads MNHEY; CDR2 reads SVGEGT. Here the CDR3 reads CASSRADTDTGELFF. DNA for the CDR3: TGTGCCAGCAGTAGGGCTGACACTGACACCGGGGAGCTGTTTTTT.

This clone was picked up a small number of times. The chain combines TRBV2 with TRBJ2-5, with a tentative D call TRBD2 (6 bases). The CDR3 contains 13 residues. Germline V lookup: CDR1 SNHLY, CDR2 FYNNEI. Trimming removed 8 bases from V and 5 bases from J, with 15 bases in between. This CDR3 reads CASRGGVWETQYF. CDR3 bases: TGTGCCAGCCGCGGCGGGGTGTGGGAGACCCAGTACTTC.

The V gene is TRBV6-6, the J gene TRBJ2-1; 8 bases agree with TRBD1. The length of the CDR3 is 14 residues. V gave up 2 bases and J gave up 7 bases; unmatched junction bases: 4. Germline V gene data show CDR1 as MNHNY and CDR2 as SVGAGI (reference sequence). The CDR3 reads CASSYRTGKNEQFF. CDR3 in DNA: TGTGCCAGCAGTTACCGGACAGGGAAGAATGAGCAGTTCTTC.

This clone was detected once. The J gene is TRBJ1-2, the V gene TRBV20-1; TRBD1 is a possible D gene (5 bases). Deletions cut 3 bases from V and 4 bases from J, with 15 bases between. Per germline, CDR1 DFQATT and CDR2 SNEGSKA (reference sequence). The CDR3 spans 14 residues. CDR3 bases: TGCAGTGCTAGTAACTCAGGGACCTCCTATGGCTACACCTTC. It codes for CSASNSGTSYGYTF.

This chain joins TRBV2 and TRBJ2-5; D is unclear. The V gene's germline CDR1 is SNHLY and CDR2 FYNNEI. The V end lost 4 bases, the J end lost 5 bases, and 11 bases lay between the germline ends. The CDR3 consists of 13 residues. The CDR3 loop is CASSGLEGETQYF. CDR3 DNA sequence: TGTGCCAGCAGTGGGCTAGAAGGCGAGACCCAGTACTTC.

The rearrangement joins TRBV9 to TRBJ1-2, with D unclear. Germline lookup yields CDR1 SGDLS and CDR2 YYNGEE. Trimming shortened V by 3 bases and J by 8 bases, and 8 bases separated the two germline ends. This CDR3 contains 11 residues. The CDR3 bases are TGTGCCAGCAGCGCCTACCGGGGCTACACCTTC. It specifies CASSAYRGYTF.

This sequence joins TRBV7-9 and TRBJ1-5; the match to TRBD1 covers 7 bases. Germline V lookup: CDR1 SEHNR, CDR2 FQNEAQ (reference sequence). The CDR3 is made up of 14 amino acids. Trimming took 4 bases from V and 5 from J; bases not matched to a gene: 5. The CDR3 is CASSSDRVDQPQHF. In DNA, the CDR3 is TGTGCCAGCAGCTCCGACAGGGTTGATCAGCCCCAGCATTTT.

This chain uses TRBV3-1 (or the pseudogene TRBV3-2) with TRBJ2-2; a weak D match, TRBD2 (5 bases). Looked up from germline, CDR1 is LGHDT and CDR2 is YNNKEL (reference sequence). CDR3 length: 14 amino acids. V dropped 1 base and J dropped 4 bases, with 7 bases sitting between them. The CDR3 loop is CASSQVRGTGELFF. CDR3 nucleotides: TGTGCCAGCAGCCAAGTCCGGGGCACCGGGGAGCTGTTTTTT.

The chain joins TRBV5-6 to TRBJ1-2, with 9 bases fitting TRBD1. The CDR3 extends over 14 amino acids. Trimming removed 4 bases from V and 6 bases from J; junction bases left unmatched: 7. The germline CDR1 and CDR2 sequences are SGHDT and YYEEEE. Written as DNA, the CDR3 is TGTGCCAGCAGCCCCTTACAGGGGGCAGATGGCTACACCTTC. Encoded protein: CASSPLQGADGYTF.

The chain links TRBV2 to TRBJ2-3, with TRBD2 matching over 10 bases. The CDR3 totals 17 residues. The germline V gene has CDR1 SNHLY and CDR2 FYNNEI. Trimming cost V 2 bases and J 2 bases; bases outside gene matches: 7. The CDR3 DNA reads TGTGCCAGCAGTGAAAGGCCTAGCGGGGGTGTCACAGATACGCAGTATTTT. Translating gives CASSERPSGGVTDTQYF. Together with reference TRBV2 and TRBJ2-3, the CDR3 gives the full variable domain: EPEVTQTPSHQVTQMGQEVILRCVPISNHLYFYWYRQILGQKVEFLVSFYNNEISEKSEIFDDQFSVERPDGSNFTLKIRSTKLEDSAMYFCASSERPSGGVTDTQYFGPGTRLTVL.

Written as DNA, the CDR3 is TGTGCCAGCAGTTTGGGGGGACAGAGGGGGACCGGGGAGCTGTTTTTT. This codes for CASSLGGQRGTGELFF. The chain recombines TRBV27 with TRBJ2-2; TRBD1 is a possible D gene (7 bases). The CDR3 extends over 16 amino acids. Germline CDR1 is MNHEY and CDR2 is SMNVEV (reference sequence). V was trimmed by 3 bases and J by 5 bases, leaving 16 bases between them.

V is TRBV9 and J is TRBJ1-1; no clear D. V lost 3 bases and J 0 bases, leaving 3 bases between the germline ends. The CDR3 is 12 residues long. Germline V CDR1 and CDR2: SGDLS, YYNGEE. CDR3: CASSGMNTEAFF. CDR3 DNA: TGTGCCAGCAGCGGGATGAACACTGAAGCTTTCTTT.

V gene TRBV28 combines with J gene TRBJ1-5, with D hard to call. The CDR3 runs 16 residues. V was shortened by 1 base and J by 0 bases, with 10 bases between the two germline ends. The germline V gene encodes CDR1 MDHEN and CDR2 SYDVKM. The CDR3 loop is CASSLYPGISNQPQHF. In DNA, the CDR3 is TGTGCCAGCAGTTTATATCCGGGGATTAGCAATCAGCCCCAGCATTTT.

The gene calls are TRBV4-1 and TRBJ1-4; D remains ambiguous. From germline, CDR1 is MGHRA and CDR2 YSYEKL. Trimming stripped 1 base from V and 8 bases from J, with 14 bases between. The CDR3 extends over 15 amino acids. This chain's CDR3 is CASSQARGREEKLFF. CDR3 coding DNA: TGCGCCAGCAGCCAAGCGCGCGGAAGGGAGGAAAAACTGTTTTTT.

This chain connects TRBV27 to TRBJ2-4; TRBD1 matches at 7 bases. CDR3 size: 14 residues. Germline lookup yields CDR1 MNHEY and CDR2 SMNVEV (reference sequence). The junction had 10 bases not matched to a gene; V was cut back by 5 bases and J by 9 bases. The CDR3 DNA sequence: TGTGCCAGCAGTACCCGACAGGGCGGTGGCATTCAGTACTTC. Translating it yields CASSTRQGGGIQYF.

The chain employs TRBV10-3 and TRBJ2-3, with D unclear. CDR1 is ENHRY and CDR2 is SYGVKD in the germline V gene. Trimming cost V 4 bases and J 3 bases, with 2 bases left between them. This CDR3 region has 11 residues. The CDR3, as DNA: TGTGCCATCAGTGGAACAGATACGCAGTATTTT. Amino acids: CAISGTDTQYF.

The J gene is TRBJ2-3, the V gene TRBV7-5; TRBD2 is the table's D call, not checked against the DNA. TRBV7-5 corresponds to a pseudogene. The CDR3 consists of 14 residues. The CDR3, as DNA: TGTGTCAGAAGCTTAGCGAGGGACACAGATACGCAGTATTTT. This sequence encodes CVRSLARDTDTQYF.

This rearrangement joins TRBV28 to TRBJ1-2; no reliable D call. Germline CDR1 and CDR2: MDHEN and SYDVKM. Trimming cost V 1 base and J 4 bases, with 10 bases left between them. CDR3 length: 14 residues. CDR3 nucleotides: TGTGCCAGCAGTTTATCGGCAGGCTCCTATGGCTACACCTTC. Protein: CASSLSAGSYGYTF.

The chain employs TRBV19 and TRBJ1-2; D not resolved. V lost 5 bases and J 2 bases, leaving 15 bases between the germline ends. CDR1 and CDR2 from the germline V gene are LNHDA and SQIVND (reference sequence). The CDR3 spans 15 residues. CDR3 sequence reads: CASSPSLLGNYGYTF. The CDR3 DNA follows: TGTGCCAGTAGTCCGAGTCTCCTAGGGAACTATGGCTACACCTTC.

The chain has TRBV27 and TRBJ1-4; 12 nucleotides align to TRBD1. V gave up 5 bases and J gave up 6 bases; unmatched junction bases: 7. The CDR3 is 16 amino acids. Looked up from germline, CDR1 is MNHEY and CDR2 is SMNVEV (reference sequence). The CDR3 nucleotides are TGTGCCAGCAGTATCGGGACAGGGGGCGCGTATGAAAAACTGTTTTTT. Its protein product is CASSIGTGGAYEKLFF.

The chain recombines TRBV6-5 with TRBJ2-7, with D unclear. CDR3 length equals 12 residues. The V end was cut by 4 bases, the J end by 1 base, with 5 bases between. Germline V lookup: CDR1 MNHEY, CDR2 SVGAGI. CDR3 DNA sequence: TGTGCCAGCAGTTCAGGTTCCTACGAGCAGTACTTC. Amino acids: CASSSGSYEQYF.

V is TRBV18 and J is TRBJ1-5; 7 bases line up with TRBD1. V dropped 1 base and J dropped 2; count of bases not matched to a gene: 5. This CDR3 contains 16 residues. Germline-derived CDR1 and CDR2 are KGHSH and LQKENI. This CDR3 is CASSPQGAGGNQPQHF. The CDR3 bases are TGTGCCAGCTCACCACAGGGGGCAGGGGGCAATCAGCCCCAGCATTTT. Drawing the rest from reference TRBV18 and TRBJ1-5, the complete variable domain is NAGVMQNPRHLVRRRGQEARLRCSPMKGHSHVYWYRQLPEEGLKFMVYLQKENIIDESGMPKERFSAEFPKEGPSILRIQQVVRGDSAAYFCASSPQGAGGNQPQHFGDGTRLSIL.

The chain combines TRBV5-6 with TRBJ1-6; 8 positions match TRBD1. Germline V gene sequence: CDR1 SGHDT, CDR2 YYEEEE. This CDR3 is built from 15 residues. The V and J ends lost 7 bases and 6 bases, in that order; junction bases with no gene match: 9. The CDR3 coding sequence is TGTGCCAGCTCTGATGGACAGGGCCCTAATTCACCCCTCCACTTT. Its translation is CASSDGQGPNSPLHF.

The V gene is TRBV2, the J gene TRBJ2-1; D tentatively reads TRBD1 or TRBD2 (5 bases each). The CDR3 spans 14 residues. V gave up 10 bases and J gave up 10 bases, with 23 bases separating them. CDR1 is SNHLY, CDR2 FYNNEI, per germline. CDR3 coding DNA: TGTGCCACCTCCCTTCTGGGGACCCCGAACGAGCAGTTCTTC. Its translation: CATSLLGTPNEQFF.

The genes are TRBV5-1 and TRBJ2-5; D possibly matches TRBD1 or TRBD2 (5 bases each). Trimming removed 0 bases from V and 5 bases from J, with 14 bases in between. Looked up from germline, CDR1 is SGHRS and CDR2 is YFSETQ. The CDR3 consists of 15 residues. The CDR3 nucleotides read TGCGCCAGCAGCTTGGAAGGAGGAAGGGACGAGACCCAGTACTTC. This translates into CASSLEGGRDETQYF. The full variable domain, rest sourced from reference TRBV5-1 and TRBJ2-5, is KAGVTQTPRYLIKTRGQQVTLSCSPISGHRSVSWYQQTPGQGLQFLFEYFSETQRNKGNFPGRFSGRQFSNSRSEMNVSTLELGDSALYLCASSLEGGRDETQYFGPGTRLLVL.

The CDR3 nucleotides are TGTGCCAGTAGTATAGCCCCCGGCAATCAGCCCCAGCATTTT. Translation: CASSIAPGNQPQHF. V gene TRBV19 combines with J gene TRBJ1-5; D remains ambiguous. With 1 base removed from V and 2 bases from J, the gap between germline ends came to 6 bases. There are 14 residues in the CDR3. Germline values: CDR1 LNHDA, CDR2 SQIVND (reference sequence).

The chain employs TRBV7-9 and TRBJ2-7; tentatively, D is TRBD1 or TRBD2 (5 bases each). The germline V and J ends were trimmed by 3 bases and 6 bases, with 12 bases remaining between them. Germline lookup yields CDR1 SEHNR and CDR2 FQNEAQ (reference sequence). The CDR3 length is 13 residues. CDR3 sequence (DNA): TGTGCCAGCAGCTTGGGGGACCAATCCGAGCAGTACTTC. It codes for CASSLGDQSEQYF.

This sequence joins TRBV9 and TRBJ1-1; maybe TRBD1 (5 bases). Trimming stripped 2 bases from V and 3 bases from J, with 11 bases between. Germline CDR1 SGDLS, CDR2 YYNGEE. The CDR3 has 14 residues. For the CDR3, the DNA is TGTGCCAGCAGCGTCCAGGGCGACGACACTGAAGCTTTCTTT. Amino acids: CASSVQGDDTEAFF.

V gene TRBV7-3 combines with J gene TRBJ2-3; TRBD2 might be the D (6 bases). Per germline, CDR1 SGHTA and CDR2 FQGTGA. The CDR3 is 16 amino acids. V was pared by 2 bases and J by 5 bases, with 17 bases between. This CDR3 is CASSLGGFRAEDTQYF. The CDR3 nucleotides are TGTGCCAGCAGCTTAGGAGGGTTCCGAGCGGAAGATACGCAGTATTTT.